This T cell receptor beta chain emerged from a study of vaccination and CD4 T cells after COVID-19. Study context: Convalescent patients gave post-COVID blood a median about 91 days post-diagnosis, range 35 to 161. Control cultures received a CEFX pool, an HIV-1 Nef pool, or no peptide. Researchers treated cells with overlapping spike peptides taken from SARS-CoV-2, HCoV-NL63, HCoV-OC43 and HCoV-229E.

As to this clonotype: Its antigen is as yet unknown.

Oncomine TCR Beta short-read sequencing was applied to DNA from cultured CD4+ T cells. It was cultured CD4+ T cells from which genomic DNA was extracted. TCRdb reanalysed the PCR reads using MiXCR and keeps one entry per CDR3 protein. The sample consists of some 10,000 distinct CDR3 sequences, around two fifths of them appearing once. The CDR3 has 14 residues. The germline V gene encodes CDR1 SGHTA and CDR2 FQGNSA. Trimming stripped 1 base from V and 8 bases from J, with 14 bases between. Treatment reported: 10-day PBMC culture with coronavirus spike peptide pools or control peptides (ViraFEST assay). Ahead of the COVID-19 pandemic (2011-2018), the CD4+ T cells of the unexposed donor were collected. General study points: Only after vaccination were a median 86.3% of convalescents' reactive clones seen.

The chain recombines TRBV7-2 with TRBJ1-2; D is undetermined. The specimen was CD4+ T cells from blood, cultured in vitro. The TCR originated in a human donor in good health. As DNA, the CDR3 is TGTGCCAGCAGCTTAGTTCAGGTCCGCGGAGGCTACACCTTC. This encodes CASSLVQVRGGYTF.